This TCR beta chain originates from a study of CXCR3-negative and CXCR3-positive naive CD8 T cells. Notes on the study in general: CXCR3-positive naive cells had TRB CDR3s that were more hydrophobic than CXCR3-negative naive cells had.

UMI-labeled 5' RACE yielded the TRB cDNA libraries. After re-calling the 5' RACE reads, TCRdb lists one entry per CDR3 protein, DNA absent. In total, the table holds tens of thousands of distinct CDR3 sequences. As for this clonotype: Its antigen remains unidentified.

The CDR3 length is 15 residues. CDR1 is SEHNR, CDR2 FQNEAQ, per germline (reference sequence). The receptor was derived from a human donor in good health. Some clones in this sample may be carry-over from other donors' samples. The specimen was naive CXCR3+ CD8+ T cells from blood. Subset reported: CD45RO-CCR7+CD27+CD95- naive CD8+ T cells expressing CXCR3 (TNR3+). The chain couples TRBV7-9 to TRBJ1-1. This CDR3 reads CASSLRAPVDTEAFF.